This T cell receptor beta chain was identified in a study of cytomegalovirus exposure and HLA in healthy donors (dated by TCRdb to 2016 to 2017). Background on the whole study: The 500 to 800 repertoires of the first cohort and the roughly 120 validation repertoires were produced on the same platform, according to a later analysis. The study aimed to test whether cataloging public T cell receptors could reveal signatures of past pathogen exposure. Along with the approximately 700-subject first cohort, a separate validation cohort of about 110 different subjects was used. To predict cytomegalovirus infection status, the study brought together high-throughput TCR immunosequencing, statistical association of individual TCRs with disease status, and machine learning.

The donors were included in the validation cohort of some 120 subjects, a group kept apart from the approximately 670-subject first cohort. Turning to this clone: No cognate antigen has been identified for it. Base qualities are missing; no much larger clone stands one base away.

The full study reports these points: A few of the identified cytomegalovirus-associated TCR beta chains were confirmed in vitro to be specific for cytomegalovirus antigens. The classifier was reported to diagnose cytomegalovirus status with high specificity and sensitivity in both the original and validation cohorts. The study listed 150 to 200 TCR beta chains as associated with cytomegalovirus. Subsequent analysis determined that TCRs grouped into clusters in the first cohort also showed a tendency toward co-occurrence across the 120 validation repertoires, and roughly 95% of cluster scores exceeded 0. All 120 or so repertoires were used to score co-occurrence in the validation cohort in a later analysis, because that analysis had no HLA typing for the cohort. It was suggested by the authors that the approach could potentially be generalized to other disease states and immunological phenotypes. Most TCR sequences were seen in very few donors, while some public TCRs were found in many individuals.

Trimming costs V 0 bases and J 10 bases, and their ends lie 12 bases apart. Based on the germline V gene (reference sequence), the CDR1 and CDR2 sequences are GTSNPN and SVGIG. The CDR3 contains 12 residues, cysteine and phenylalanine counted. The CDR3 DNA has 36 bases and is translated from base 1. Libraries were prepared through the immunoSEQ multiplex PCR assay. The study's own analysis went as follows. A statistical classification framework was built for diagnosing cytomegalovirus status from the catalog of TCR beta chain sequences. Here the immuneACCESS table is served through TCRdb, limited to in-frame sequences with V and J called. Missing clones are a known gap in these copies; in checked studies unresolved V genes cover under half, and the rest lacks a known reason. V, J and clone size derive from that table, while D and trimming were established from the DNA sequence. The sample yields hundreds of thousands of clones; about 90% were counted once. The biggest ten clones account for around 11% of the sample.

The sequence was collected from a man younger than 30 in good health and CMV-seropositive. The sequenced sample consisted of PBMCs. Recombination connected TRBV30 to TRBJ1-1, with no D gene named confidently. The CDR3 in this case is CAWSVPAVGAFF. The sequenced DNA: TGTGCCTGGAGTGTTCCAGCCGTAGGAGCTTTCTTT.